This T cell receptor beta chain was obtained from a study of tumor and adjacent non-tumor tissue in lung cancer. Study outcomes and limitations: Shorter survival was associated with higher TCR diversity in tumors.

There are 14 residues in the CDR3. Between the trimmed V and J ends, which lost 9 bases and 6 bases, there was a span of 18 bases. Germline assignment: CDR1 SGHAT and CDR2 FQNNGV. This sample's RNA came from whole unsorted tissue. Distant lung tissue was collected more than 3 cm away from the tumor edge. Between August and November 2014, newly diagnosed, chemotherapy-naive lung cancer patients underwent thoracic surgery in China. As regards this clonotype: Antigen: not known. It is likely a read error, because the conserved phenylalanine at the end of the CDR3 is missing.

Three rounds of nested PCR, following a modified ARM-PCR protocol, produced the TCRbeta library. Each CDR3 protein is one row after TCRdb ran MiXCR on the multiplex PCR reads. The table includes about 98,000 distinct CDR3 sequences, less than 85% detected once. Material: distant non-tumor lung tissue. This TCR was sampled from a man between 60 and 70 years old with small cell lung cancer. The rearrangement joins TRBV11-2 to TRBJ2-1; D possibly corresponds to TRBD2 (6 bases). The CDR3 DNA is TGTGCCAGTCAGAAGCGGCAGGGAGGCAATGAGCAGTTCTCC. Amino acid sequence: CASQKRQGGNEQFS.